This T cell receptor beta chain was sequenced in a study of spatial heterogeneity in lung cancer. TCRdb redid the calling of the 5' RACE reads with MiXCR, one entry per CDR3 protein. The sample consists of several thousand distinct CDR3 sequences, over 25% of them appearing once. The CDR3 totals 13 residues. Trimming stripped 2 bases from V and 8 bases from J, with 12 bases between. The germline gives CDR1 MNHNY, CDR2 SVGAGI (reference sequence). This sample's time point: sample taken at primary tumor resection. Tumor, nontumor lung or frozen PBMC supplied whole RNA, sequenced without sorting. The sample here was PBMCs, taken at surgery. The chain combines TRBV6-6 with TRBJ1-2; no firm D call. The receptor comes from a male donor with early-stage non-small cell lung cancer. CDR3 coding DNA: TGTGCCAGCAGTTACGATTGGGTTGAAGGCTACACCTTC. Residues: CASSYDWVEGYTF.